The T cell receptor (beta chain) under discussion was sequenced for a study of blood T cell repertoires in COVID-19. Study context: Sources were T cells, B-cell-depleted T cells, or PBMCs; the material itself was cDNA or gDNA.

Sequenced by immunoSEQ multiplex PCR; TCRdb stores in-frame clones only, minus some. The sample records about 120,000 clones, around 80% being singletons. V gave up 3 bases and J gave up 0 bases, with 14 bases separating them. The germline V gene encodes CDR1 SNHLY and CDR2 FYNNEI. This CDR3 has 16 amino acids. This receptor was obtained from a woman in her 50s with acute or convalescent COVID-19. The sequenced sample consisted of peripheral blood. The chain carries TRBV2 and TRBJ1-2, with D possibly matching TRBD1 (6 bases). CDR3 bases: TGTGCCAGCAGTGATTCGGCAGGGGAAGCTAACTATGGCTACACCTTC. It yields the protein CASSDSAGEANYGYTF.